This T cell receptor beta chain is drawn from a study of shared T cell receptors in the human thymus. There are 15 residues in the CDR3. J was trimmed by 7 bases and V by 4 bases; bases with no gene match: 13. Looked up from germline, CDR1 is SGHNT and CDR2 is YYREEE (reference sequence). Sequencing was performed with immunoSEQ multiplex PCR; in TCRdb, only in-frame clones are kept and a portion is missing. The data hold 700,000 or so clones, with roughly 85% observed a single time. A further study also used this sample, focusing on human thymus T cells. This second report adds: During corrective heart surgery, resections were taken, and the thymus tissue came from them.

The chain recombines TRBV5-4 with TRBJ1-2, with TRBD1 matching 7 bases. The receptor's source is a girl under three years old with a congenital heart defect. The source material was thymocytes. CDR3 amino acids: CASSPRIDRESGYTF. Here the CDR3 DNA reads TGTGCCAGCAGCCCCCGAATAGACAGGGAGAGTGGCTACACCTTC.